The rows below give T cell receptor beta chains drawn from one sample of a study of cytomegalovirus exposure and HLA in healthy donors. Sequencing used immunoSEQ multiplex PCR; TCRdb keeps in-frame clones, though not all of them. The profile covers tens of thousands of clones, with approximately 80% appearing a single time and 3.5% to 4% taken by the ten largest. Sequenced sample: PBMCs. The receptors originated from a man aged 50 to 59 in good health and CMV-seronegative. Both conserved end residues are part of each CDR3. A D gene is named only where the DNA matches it firmly. Expanded clones get a size class; other rows say once, few or many, or leave the size out.

size | J | V | D | CDR3 | DNA
. | TRBJ2-7 | TRBV9 | TRBD2 | CASSVGEGATYEQYF | TGTGCCAGCAGCGTAGGGGAGGGAGCTACCTACGAGCAGTACTTC
. | TRBJ2-3 | TRBV6-1 | . | CASSGGSLTDTQYF | TGTGCCAGCAGTGGAGGGAGTTTGACAGATACGCAGTATTTT
. | TRBJ1-2 | TRBV6-6 | . | CASRDKGYGYTF | TGTGCCAGCCGGGACAAGGGATATGGCTACACCTTC
many | TRBJ2-6 | TRBV5-4 | TRBD2 | CASSLPPPGGHAGANVLTF | TGTGCCAGCAGCTTGCCCCCTCCGGGAGGGCATGCTGGGGCCAACGTCCTGACTTTC
. | TRBJ2-3 | TRBV10-2 | TRBD2 | CASSDGGLAYAESITDTQYF | TGCGCCAGCAGTGATGGTGGACTAGCGTACGCCGAATCGATCACAGATACGCAGTATTTT
. | TRBJ1-1 | TRBV18 | . | CASSPSVAGLNTEAFF | TGTGCCAGCTCCCCGTCCGTCGCCGGTTTGAACACTGAAGCTTTCTTT
. | TRBJ2-5 | TRBV4-2 | . | CASSQLGHTRGTQYF | TGTGCCAGCAGCCAGTTGGGACACACACGGGGGACCCAGTACTTC
. | TRBJ2-5 | TRBV25-1 | TRBD2 | CATRGGSQYGETQYF | TGTGCCACCCGGGGGGGGAGCCAGTACGGGGAGACCCAGTACTTC
once | TRBJ2-7 | TRBV27 | . | CASSLNGRVF | TGTGCCAGCAGTTTAAACGGCAGGGTCTTC
many | TRBJ1-3 | TRBV29-1 | TRBD1 | CSVGTGAGNTIYF | TGCAGCGTGGGGACAGGGGCTGGAAACACCATATATTTT
. | TRBJ2-3 | TRBV28 | . | CASSHDTFTDTQYF | TGTGCCAGCAGCCATGACACTTTCACAGATACGCAGTATTTT
. | TRBJ2-1 | TRBV19 | TRBD2 | CASSGASGGRGEQFF | TGTGCCAGTAGTGGGGCTAGCGGGGGGCGAGGAGAGCAGTTCTTC
once | TRBJ1-1 | TRBV11-2 | . | CASSFQNTEAFF | TGTGCCAGCAGCTTTCAGAACACTGAAGCTTTCTTT
. | TRBJ2-5 | TRBV5-4 | TRBD1 | CASSLIGTGGGETQYF | TGTGCCAGCAGCCTCATCGGGACAGGGGGCGGAGAGACCCAGTACTTC
. | TRBJ2-1 | TRBV6-1 | . | CASKVGSYNEQFF | TGTGCCAGCAAGGTGGGCAGTTACAATGAGCAGTTCTTC
. | TRBJ2-1 | TRBV7-6 | TRBD1 | CASSHPRDSYNEQFF | TGTGCCAGCAGCCACCCCCGGGACAGTTACAATGAGCAGTTCTTC
. | TRBJ2-7 | TRBV13 | TRBD2 | CASSQRGSTYEQYF | TGTGCCAGCAGCCAGCGGGGCAGCACCTACGAGCAGTACTTC
. | TRBJ2-1 | TRBV4-3 | . | CASSQAIDSRTIQFF | TGCGCCAGCAGCCAAGCGATAGACAGCCGGACGATCCAGTTCTTC
. | TRBJ2-2 | TRBV9 | . | CASSEGGANRGNTGELFF | TGTGCCAGCAGCGAGGGGGGGGCGAACCGGGGGAACACCGGGGAGCTGTTTTTT
. | TRBJ1-1 | TRBV11-3 | . | CASSSGGNTEAFF | TGTGCCAGCAGCTCCGGGGGGAACACTGAAGCTTTCTTT
. | TRBJ2-2 | TRBV11-3 | . | CASSFGGTMTGELFF | TGTGCCAGCAGCTTTGGAGGGACGATGACCGGGGAGCTGTTTTTT
. | TRBJ1-1 | TRBV9 | TRBD1 | CASSVAGTGYNAEAFF | TGTGCCAGCAGCGTAGCGGGGACAGGGTACAACGCTGAAGCTTTCTTT
. | TRBJ1-2 | TRBV6-5 | TRBD1 | CASRETGANYGYTF | TGTGCCAGCAGAGAGACAGGGGCCAACTATGGCTACACCTTC
. | TRBJ2-3 | TRBV7-7 | . | CASSLAPLRGADTQYF | TGTGCTAGCAGCTTAGCTCCCCTTAGGGGCGCAGATACGCAGTATTTT
. | TRBJ1-6 | TRBV16 | . | CASSPSGGADSPLHF | TGTGCCAGCAGCCCCAGTGGAGGGGCCGACTCACCCCTCCACTTT
. | TRBJ2-7 | TRBV6-5 | TRBD1 | CASSQPGTGGEQYF | TGTGCCAGCAGCCAGCCCGGGACAGGGGGCGAGCAGTACTTC
. | TRBJ2-7 | TRBV2 | TRBD1 | CASSARDRGRPYEQYF | TGTGCCAGCAGCGCCCGGGACAGGGGGCGACCCTACGAGCAGTACTTC
. | TRBJ1-2 | TRBV28 | . | CASSLLANYGYTF | TGTGCCAGCAGTTTACTAGCTAACTATGGCTACACCTTC
. | TRBJ1-5 | TRBV7-7 | . | CASSPGRDQPQHF | TGTGCTAGCAGCCCCGGCAGGGATCAGCCCCAGCATTTT
. | TRBJ1-5 | TRBV5-5 | TRBD1 | CASSWGTASNQPQHF | TGTGCCAGCAGCTGGGGGACAGCTAGCAATCAGCCCCAGCATTTT
. | TRBJ2-1 | TRBV6-1 | TRBD2 | CASSGGLAGGRSGEQFF | TGTGCCAGCAGTGGGGGACTAGCGGGAGGGCGCAGTGGTGAGCAGTTCTTC
. | TRBJ2-5 | TRBV7-9 | . | CASSSLRELRETQYF | TGTGCCAGCAGTTCACTCCGGGAGTTGCGGGAGACCCAGTACTTC
. | TRBJ2-4 | TRBV4-2 | . | CASSQAIYGDIQYF | TGTGCCAGCAGCCAAGCTATCTACGGGGACATTCAGTACTTC
. | TRBJ2-7 | TRBV5-1 | . | CASRDTGTRTYEQYF | TGCGCCAGCAGGGATACCGGGACAAGGACTTACGAGCAGTACTTC
. | TRBJ2-7 | TRBV2 | . | CASSVTGSSSYEQYF | TGTGCCAGCAGTGTAACAGGGTCAAGCTCCTACGAGCAGTACTTC
. | TRBJ2-3 | TRBV19 | TRBD2 | CALPQRPGLAGNTDTQYF | TGTGCCTTACCTCAACGACCGGGACTAGCGGGGAACACAGATACGCAGTATTTT
. | TRBJ2-7 | TRBV5-5 | TRBD2 | CASSSSPASGLYEQYF | TGTGCCAGCAGCTCCTCCCCGGCTAGCGGGCTCTACGAGCAGTACTTC
. | TRBJ1-5 | TRBV23-1 | TRBD1 | CASRTFPGTERLNQPQHF | TGCGCCAGCAGAACCTTTCCCGGGACAGAACGGCTGAATCAGCCCCAGCATTTT
once | TRBJ2-2 | TRBV28 | TRBD2 | CASIFSGSDTGELFF | TGTGCCAGCATCTTCAGCGGGAGTGACACCGGGGAGCTGTTTTTT
few | TRBJ2-7 | TRBV4-2 | . | CASSQDRSGTYLSYRDEQYF | TGTGCCAGCAGCCAAGATCGTAGCGGAACGTATCTTTCCTACCGTGACGAGCAGTACTTC
few | TRBJ2-7 | TRBV19 | TRBD1 | CASSIRDRALGSHEQYF | TGTGCCAGTAGTATCCGGGACAGGGCCCTCGGGAGCCACGAGCAGTACTTC
. | TRBJ2-1 | TRBV6-5 | . | CASAVDSRPYNEQFF | TGTGCCAGTGCCGTTGATAGCCGACCCTACAATGAGCAGTTCTTC
. | TRBJ2-3 | TRBV5-4 | . | CASKSQVSGTDTQYF | TGTGCCAGCAAGTCACAGGTATCAGGCACAGATACGCAGTATTTT
. | TRBJ1-2 | TRBV28 | . | CASSHRGGGLDGYTF | TGTGCCAGCAGCCACCGGGGGGGAGGGTTGGATGGCTACACCTTC
. | TRBJ2-7 | TRBV5-1 | TRBD2 | CASSTSGVSYEQYF | TGCGCCAGCAGTACTAGCGGGGTTTCCTACGAGCAGTACTTC
. | TRBJ2-3 | TRBV29-1 | TRBD2 | CSVTSGRSTDTQYF | TGCAGCGTTACTAGCGGGAGGTCGACGGATACGCAGTATTTT
. | TRBJ1-1 | TRBV9 | . | CASSATREATEAFF | TGTGCCAGCAGCGCAACCAGGGAAGCCACTGAAGCTTTCTTT
. | TRBJ2-7 | TRBV4-1 | . | CASSRTGPPGSYEQYF | TGCGCCAGCAGCCGCACAGGGCCCCCGGGATCCTACGAGCAGTACTTC
. | TRBJ2-3 | TRBV19 | . | CASSIVSPDTQYF | TGTGCCAGTAGTATAGTATCCCCAGATACGCAGTATTTT
. | TRBJ1-2 | TRBV13 | . | CATTSGRRGYGYTF | TGTGCCACTACCTCAGGTCGGCGGGGCTATGGCTACACCTTC
once | TRBJ2-1 | TRBV7-9 | . | CASVLASYNEQFF | TGTGCCAGCGTACTAGCATCCTACAATGAGCAGTTCTTC
. | TRBJ1-3 | TRBV6-6 | TRBD1 | CASSYGPGGLDTIYF | TGTGCCAGCAGTTATGGTCCAGGGGGCTTGGACACCATATATTTT
. | TRBJ2-7 | TRBV27 | . | CASSLSTGLEQYF | TGTGCCAGCAGTTTATCCACAGGGCTCGAGCAGTACTTC
. | TRBJ2-7 | TRBV29-1 | . | CSVAHRVKNEQYF | TGCAGCGTTGCTCACAGGGTAAAAAACGAGCAGTACTTC